The rows below give T cell receptor beta chains drawn from one sample of a study of cytotoxic CD8 clonotypes in ibrutinib-treated CLL. Data came from immunoSEQ multiplex PCR; TCRdb stores just in-frame clones and leaves some out. This sample has 130,000 or so clones; 79% occur once, and the top ten carry 9.5% to 15%. The sequences come from PBMCs, collected after 12 months of ibrutinib treatment. All receptors come from a human donor with chronic lymphocytic leukemia. The CDR3 runs from the conserved cysteine through the conserved F or W. D genes are given only for firm matches. Part of the rows lack a size; the others show once, few, many or a class for expanded clones.

DNA | CDR3 | size | J | D | V
TGTGCCAGCAGCCCCAATGGGAGGGTCAATGAGCAGTTCTTC | CASSPNGRVNEQFF | once | TRBJ2-1 | TRBD2 | TRBV7-3
TGCAGCGTCTATCAAGCCGACAGGTCTAGCACAGATACGCAGTATTTT | CSVYQADRSSTDTQYF | . | TRBJ2-3 | . | TRBV29-1
TGTGCCAGCTCCCTACGAACCACTGAAGCTTTCTTT | CASSLRTTEAFF | . | TRBJ1-1 | . | TRBV18
TGTGCCAGCAGCTTGGGTAGCGTCGAGCAGTACTTC | CASSLGSVEQYF | . | TRBJ2-7 | . | TRBV5-6
TGTGCCAGCAGTTTGGGGGATAGCGGAATATACGAGCAGTACTTC | CASSLGDSGIYEQYF | . | TRBJ2-7 | . | TRBV6-5
TGTGCCAGTAGTAAGGGACAGCGCGACGAAAAAGCTTTCTTT | CASSKGQRDEKAFF | once | TRBJ1-1 | TRBD1 | TRBV19
TGTGCCAGCAGCTCTCCCCCGGACAGGATAAGAGACGAGCAGTACTTC | CASSSPPDRIRDEQYF | . | TRBJ2-7 | TRBD1 | TRBV11-1
TGTGCCAGCAGTTTCCAATTGACAGGCTATGGCTACACCTTC | CASSFQLTGYGYTF | . | TRBJ1-2 | . | TRBV27
TGTGCCAGCAGCTTGGGAGCCGTAGGACTCACTGAAGCTTTCTTT | CASSLGAVGLTEAFF | . | TRBJ1-1 | . | TRBV5-6
TGTGCCAGCAGCGGGGGAGGAGTGGATTTTGGCTACACCTTC | CASSGGGVDFGYTF | . | TRBJ1-2 | . | TRBV7-9
TGTGCCAGCTCACCAACCGGGCGGGAGACCCAGTACTTC | CASSPTGRETQYF | . | TRBJ2-5 | . | TRBV18
TGTGCCTGGAGGGGACTAGCGGGAGTGAATGAGCAGTTCTTC | CAWRGLAGVNEQFF | . | TRBJ2-1 | TRBD2 | TRBV30
TGTGCCAGCAGCCAAGATCTGGGACAGGGGGTGGAAAAACTGTTTTTT | CASSQDLGQGVEKLFF | . | TRBJ1-4 | TRBD1 | TRBV4-2
TGTGCCAGCAAGGCTAGCGGGAGGTTTACGCAGTATTTT | CASKASGRFTQYF | . | TRBJ2-3 | TRBD2 | TRBV27
TGCGCCAGCAGCATGGGGCGGGAAGGTATGGCTGAAGCTTTCTTT | CASSMGREGMAEAFF | once | TRBJ1-1 | . | TRBV5-1
TGTGCCACCAGCAGAGATTTGGGGGGATCCTACGAGCAGTACTTC | CATSRDLGGSYEQYF | . | TRBJ2-7 | . | TRBV15
TGCGCCAGCAGCCAAGATGGGGGGGTAGGCTATGGCTACACCTTC | CASSQDGGVGYGYTF | . | TRBJ1-2 | . | TRBV4-1
TGTGCCAGCAGTGAACCCACCGGGACTAGCTACGAGCAGTACTTC | CASSEPTGTSYEQYF | . | TRBJ2-7 | TRBD2 | TRBV25-1
TGTGCCAGCAGCCGATACGACGGCACAGATACGCAGTATTTT | CASSRYDGTDTQYF | . | TRBJ2-3 | . | TRBV5-6
TGTGCCAGCTCACCAAGGGTCGGGAGAGGGGAGACCCAGTACTTC | CASSPRVGRGETQYF | . | TRBJ2-5 | . | TRBV18
TGTGCCAGCAGCGTAGAGGCTGCAACTAATGAAAAACTGTTTTTT | CASSVEAATNEKLFF | . | TRBJ1-4 | . | TRBV9
TGTGCCAGCAGCTACCGACAGGAGGGCTCCTACGAGCAGTACTTC | CASSYRQEGSYEQYF | . | TRBJ2-7 | . | TRBV5-4
TGTGTCAGAAGCTACGCATTAGGGCGGAACGAGCAGTACTTC | CVRSYALGRNEQYF | few | TRBJ2-7 | . | TRBV7-5
TGTGCCAGCTCACCTACGGGGAAAACAGATACGCAGTATTTT | CASSPTGKTDTQYF | . | TRBJ2-3 | . | TRBV18
TGTGCCAGCAGCCCTGGGGGGTCCGGAAACACCATATATTTT | CASSPGGSGNTIYF | . | TRBJ1-3 | . | TRBV5-4
TGTGCCAGCAGCCAAGACAGGAATACCTACGAGCAGTACTTC | CASSQDRNTYEQYF | . | TRBJ2-7 | . | TRBV11-2
TGTGCCAGCAGCTTAAACCCTAGAGGTGAGCAGTTCTTC | CASSLNPRGEQFF | . | TRBJ2-1 | . | TRBV7-2
TGTGCCAGCAGTTATGGGGTAGGAACCTATGGCTACACCTTC | CASSYGVGTYGYTF | . | TRBJ1-2 | . | TRBV6-5
TGTGCCATCAGTGAGTCGACCCAAGCGGCCAAGCAGTTCTTC | CAISESTQAAKQFF | . | TRBJ2-1 | . | TRBV10-3
TGTGCCAGCAGACGACCGAGAAGCAATCAGCCCCAGCATTTT | CASRRPRSNQPQHF | once | TRBJ1-5 | . | TRBV28
TGTGCCAGCAAGACTAGCGGGAGAAGAACTGGGACAGATACGCAGTATTTT | CASKTSGRRTGTDTQYF | . | TRBJ2-3 | TRBD2 | TRBV2
TGTGCCAGCAGTCTTACTAGCAGCACAGATACGCAGTATTTT | CASSLTSSTDTQYF | . | TRBJ2-3 | . | TRBV2
TGCGCCAGCAGCCACACGGGACAGCCCGAAGCTTTCTTT | CASSHTGQPEAFF | once | TRBJ1-1 | TRBD1 | TRBV4-1
TGTGCCAGTAGTATAGAAGCGTCCGCCGGGGCTGAAGCTTTCTTT | CASSIEASAGAEAFF | . | TRBJ1-1 | . | TRBV19
TGTGCCAGCAGCCCCCGGGGAGGGGGGTATACGCAGTATTTT | CASSPRGGGYTQYF | . | TRBJ2-3 | . | TRBV4-2
TGCGCCAGCAGCCCAAGGACTAGCGGGAGCACAGATACGCAGTATTTT | CASSPRTSGSTDTQYF | . | TRBJ2-3 | TRBD2 | TRBV5-1
TGTGCCAGCAGCCTAGGGCTAGCGGACTACAATGAGCAGTTCTTC | CASSLGLADYNEQFF | . | TRBJ2-1 | TRBD2 | TRBV25-1
TGTGCCAGCAGCATAAAAGCTAGCGGGAGTCCCACAGATACGCAGTATTTT | CASSIKASGSPTDTQYF | . | TRBJ2-3 | . | TRBV21-1
TGTGCCAGCAGCTCGAGGGACTGGGGGGAGACCCAGTACTTC | CASSSRDWGETQYF | . | TRBJ2-5 | . | TRBV5-8
TGTGCCAGCAGTTATCCCCCTGGGGAGCAGTACTTC | CASSYPPGEQYF | . | TRBJ2-7 | . | TRBV2
TGTGCCAGCAGCTTTACCGGGAGCAGGCCCTATGAGCAGTTCTTC | CASSFTGSRPYEQFF | . | TRBJ2-1 | . | TRBV7-3
TGTGCCAGCAGTGAAGAGGGGGGCATTGGCTACACCTTC | CASSEEGGIGYTF | once | TRBJ1-2 | . | TRBV2
TGTGCCAGCACCAGGGACCCTCCCGGCGAGCAGTACTTC | CASTRDPPGEQYF | few | TRBJ2-7 | . | TRBV6-5
TGTGCCAGCAGCGTAGCACCTCAAATGGACTATGGCTACACCTTC | CASSVAPQMDYGYTF | . | TRBJ1-2 | . | TRBV9
TGTGCCAGTAGTATAGTGGACAGCTTAAGCACCGGGGAGCTGTTTTTT | CASSIVDSLSTGELFF | once | TRBJ2-2 | . | TRBV19
TGTGCCAGCAGCCAAGACGGCGGGGAGGGGTACCAAGAGACCCAGTACTTC | CASSQDGGEGYQETQYF | . | TRBJ2-5 | TRBD2 | TRBV4-2
TGTGCCAGCTCACCGACGGGACAGGGGGAAATTGGCTACACCTTC | CASSPTGQGEIGYTF | . | TRBJ1-2 | TRBD1 | TRBV18
TGCGCCAGCAGCTTAGACGGCCTCCCCTACGAGCAGTACTTC | CASSLDGLPYEQYF | . | TRBJ2-7 | . | TRBV5-1
TGCGCCAGCAGTGCAGGACAGGCCTCCTACGAGCAGTACTTC | CASSAGQASYEQYF | . | TRBJ2-7 | TRBD1 | TRBV10-2
TGTGCCAGTAGTATACGGACTAATCCCTTCTATGGCTACACCTTC | CASSIRTNPFYGYTF | . | TRBJ1-2 | . | TRBV19